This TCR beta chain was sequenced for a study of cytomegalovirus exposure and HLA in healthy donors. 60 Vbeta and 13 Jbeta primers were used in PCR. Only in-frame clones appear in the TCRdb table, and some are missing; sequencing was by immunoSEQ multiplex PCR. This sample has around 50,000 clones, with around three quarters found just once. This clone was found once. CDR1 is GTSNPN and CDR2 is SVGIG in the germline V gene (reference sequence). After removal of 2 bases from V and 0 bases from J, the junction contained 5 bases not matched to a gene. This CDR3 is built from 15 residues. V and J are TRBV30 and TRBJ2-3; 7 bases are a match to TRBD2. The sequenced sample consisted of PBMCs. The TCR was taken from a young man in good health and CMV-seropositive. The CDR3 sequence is CAWSPPTSSTDTQYF. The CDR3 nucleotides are TGTGCCTGGAGTCCACCGACTAGCAGCACAGATACGCAGTATTTT.